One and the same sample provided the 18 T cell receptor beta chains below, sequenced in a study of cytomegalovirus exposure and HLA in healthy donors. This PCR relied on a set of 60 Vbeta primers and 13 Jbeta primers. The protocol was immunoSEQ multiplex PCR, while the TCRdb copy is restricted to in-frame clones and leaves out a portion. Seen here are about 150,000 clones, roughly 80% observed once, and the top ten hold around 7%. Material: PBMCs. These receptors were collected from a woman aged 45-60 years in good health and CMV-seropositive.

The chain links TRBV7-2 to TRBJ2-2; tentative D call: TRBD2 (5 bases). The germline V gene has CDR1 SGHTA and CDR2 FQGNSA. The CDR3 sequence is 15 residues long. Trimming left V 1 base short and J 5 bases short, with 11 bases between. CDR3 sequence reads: CASSLDSGKTGELFF. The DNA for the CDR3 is TGTGCCAGCAGCTTAGACTCGGGGAAAACCGGGGAGCTGTTTTTT.

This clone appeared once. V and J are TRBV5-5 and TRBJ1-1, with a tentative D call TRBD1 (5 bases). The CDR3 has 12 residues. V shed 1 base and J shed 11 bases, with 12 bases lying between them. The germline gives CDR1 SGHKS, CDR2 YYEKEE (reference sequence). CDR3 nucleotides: TGTGCCAGCAGCTTGAATTTCCAGGGTGCTTTCTTT. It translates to CASSLNFQGAFF.

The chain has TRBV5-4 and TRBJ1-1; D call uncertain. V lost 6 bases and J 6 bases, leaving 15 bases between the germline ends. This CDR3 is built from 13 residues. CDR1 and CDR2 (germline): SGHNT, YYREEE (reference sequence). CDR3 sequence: CASTLNGVAEAFF. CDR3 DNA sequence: TGTGCCAGCACCCTAAACGGGGTGGCTGAAGCTTTCTTT.

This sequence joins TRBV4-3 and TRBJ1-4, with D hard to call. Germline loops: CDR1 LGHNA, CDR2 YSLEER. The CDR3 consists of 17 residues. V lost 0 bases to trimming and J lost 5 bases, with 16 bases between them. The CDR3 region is CASSQEDFSVGNEKLFF. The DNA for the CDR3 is TGCGCCAGCAGCCAAGAGGACTTTTCGGTAGGGAATGAAAAACTGTTTTTT.

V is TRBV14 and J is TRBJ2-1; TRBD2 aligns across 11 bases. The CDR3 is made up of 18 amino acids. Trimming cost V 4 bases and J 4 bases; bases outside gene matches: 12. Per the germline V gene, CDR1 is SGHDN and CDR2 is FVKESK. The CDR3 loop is CASSLTLRLAGYYNEQFF. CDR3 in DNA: TGTGCCAGCAGCCTAACCTTGAGACTAGCGGGGTATTACAATGAGCAGTTCTTC.

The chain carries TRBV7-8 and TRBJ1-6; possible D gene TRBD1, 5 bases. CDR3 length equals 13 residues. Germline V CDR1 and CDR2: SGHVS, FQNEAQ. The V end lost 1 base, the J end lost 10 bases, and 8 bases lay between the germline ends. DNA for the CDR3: TGTGCCAGCAGCTTAGGGGGGGTATCACCCCTCCACTTT. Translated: CASSLGGVSPLHF.

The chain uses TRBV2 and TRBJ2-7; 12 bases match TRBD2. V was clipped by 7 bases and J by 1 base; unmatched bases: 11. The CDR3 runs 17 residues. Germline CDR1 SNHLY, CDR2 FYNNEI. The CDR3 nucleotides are TGTGCCAGCACCGGGGAACTAGCGGGGGGTTCTTCCTACGAGCAGTACTTC. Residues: CASTGELAGGSSYEQYF.

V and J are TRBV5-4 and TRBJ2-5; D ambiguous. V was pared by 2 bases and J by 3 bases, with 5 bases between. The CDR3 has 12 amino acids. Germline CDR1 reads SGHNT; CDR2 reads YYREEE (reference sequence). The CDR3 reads CASSFSEETQYF. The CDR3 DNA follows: TGTGCCAGCAGCTTTTCAGAAGAGACCCAGTACTTC.

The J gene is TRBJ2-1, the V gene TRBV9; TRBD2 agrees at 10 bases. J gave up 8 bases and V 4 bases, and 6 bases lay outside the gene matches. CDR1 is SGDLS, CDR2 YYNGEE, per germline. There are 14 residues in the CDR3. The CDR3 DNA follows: TGTGCCAGCAGCACTCGTGGGACTAGCGATGAGCAGTTCTTC. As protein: CASSTRGTSDEQFF.

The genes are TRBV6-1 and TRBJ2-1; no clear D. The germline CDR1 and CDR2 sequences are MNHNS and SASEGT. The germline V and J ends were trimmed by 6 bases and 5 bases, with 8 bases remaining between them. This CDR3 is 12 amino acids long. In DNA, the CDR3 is TGTGCCAGCAGCCCGGAGAACAATGAGCAGTTCTTC. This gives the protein CASSPENNEQFF.

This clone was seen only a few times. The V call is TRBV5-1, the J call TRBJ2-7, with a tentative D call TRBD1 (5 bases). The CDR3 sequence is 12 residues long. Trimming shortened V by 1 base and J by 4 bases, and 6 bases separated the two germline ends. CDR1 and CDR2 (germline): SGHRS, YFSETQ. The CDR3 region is CASSLKGYEQYF. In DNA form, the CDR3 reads TGCGCCAGCAGCTTGAAGGGGTACGAGCAGTACTTC.

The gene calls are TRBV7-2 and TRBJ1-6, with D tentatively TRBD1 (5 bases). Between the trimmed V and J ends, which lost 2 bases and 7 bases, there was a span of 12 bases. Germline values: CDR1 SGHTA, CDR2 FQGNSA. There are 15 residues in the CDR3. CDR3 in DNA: TGTGCCAGCAGCTTATCGGAGGGGAGGAATTCACCCCTCCACTTT. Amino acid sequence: CASSLSEGRNSPLHF. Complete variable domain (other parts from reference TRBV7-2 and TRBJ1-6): GAGVSQSPSNKVTEKGKDVELRCDPISGHTALYWYRQSLGQGLEFLIYFQGNSAPDKSGLPSDRFSAERTGGSVSTLTIQRTQQEDSAVYLCASSLSEGRNSPLHFGNGTRLTVT.

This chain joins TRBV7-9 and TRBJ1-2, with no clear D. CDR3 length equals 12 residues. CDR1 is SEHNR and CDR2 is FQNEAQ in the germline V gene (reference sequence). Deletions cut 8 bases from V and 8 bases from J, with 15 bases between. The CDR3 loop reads CASSPSGIGYTF. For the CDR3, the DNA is TGTGCCAGCTCCCCTTCAGGAATCGGCTACACCTTC.

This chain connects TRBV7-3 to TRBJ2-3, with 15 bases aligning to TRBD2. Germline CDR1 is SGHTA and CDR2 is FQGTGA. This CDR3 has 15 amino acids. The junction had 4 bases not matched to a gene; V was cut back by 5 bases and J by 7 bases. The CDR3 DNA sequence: TGTGCCAGCAGCCGGACTAGCGGGGGGGGATATACGCAGTATTTT. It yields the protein CASSRTSGGGYTQYF. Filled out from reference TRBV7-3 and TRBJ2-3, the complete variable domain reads GAGVSQTPSNKVTEKGKYVELRCDPISGHTALYWYRQSLGQGPEFLIYFQGTGAADDSGLPNDRFFAVRPEGSVSTLKIQRTERGDSAVYLCASSRTSGGGYTQYFGPGTRLTVL.

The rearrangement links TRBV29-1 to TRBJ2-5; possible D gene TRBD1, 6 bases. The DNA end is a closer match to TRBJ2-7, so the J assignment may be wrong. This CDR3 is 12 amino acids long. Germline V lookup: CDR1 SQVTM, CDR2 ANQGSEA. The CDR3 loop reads CSVGDISYEQYF. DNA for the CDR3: TGCAGCGTTGGGGACATATCCTACGAGCAGTACTTC.

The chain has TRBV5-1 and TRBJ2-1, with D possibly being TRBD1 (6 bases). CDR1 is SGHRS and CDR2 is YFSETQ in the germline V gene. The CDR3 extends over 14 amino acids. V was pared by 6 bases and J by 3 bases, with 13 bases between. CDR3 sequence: CASTPGAGYNEQFF. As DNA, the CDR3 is TGCGCCAGCACACCAGGGGCTGGCTACAATGAGCAGTTCTTC. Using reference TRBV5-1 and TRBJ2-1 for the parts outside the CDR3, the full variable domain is KAGVTQTPRYLIKTRGQQVTLSCSPISGHRSVSWYQQTPGQGLQFLFEYFSETQRNKGNFPGRFSGRQFSNSRSEMNVSTLELGDSALYLCASTPGAGYNEQFFGPGTRLTVL.

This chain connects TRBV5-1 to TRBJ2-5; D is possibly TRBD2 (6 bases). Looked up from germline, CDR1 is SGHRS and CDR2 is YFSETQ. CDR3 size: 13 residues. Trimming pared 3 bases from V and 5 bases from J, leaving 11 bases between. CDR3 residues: CASSSGVAETQYF. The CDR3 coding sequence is TGCGCCAGCAGCTCGGGGGTAGCGGAGACCCAGTACTTC.

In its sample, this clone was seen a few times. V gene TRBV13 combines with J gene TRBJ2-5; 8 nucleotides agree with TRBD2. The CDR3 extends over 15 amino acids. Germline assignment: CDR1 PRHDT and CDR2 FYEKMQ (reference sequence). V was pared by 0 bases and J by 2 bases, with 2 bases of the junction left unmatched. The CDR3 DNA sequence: TGTGCCAGCAGCTTAGGAGCGGGGGAACAAGAGACCCAGTACTTC. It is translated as CASSLGAGEQETQYF.